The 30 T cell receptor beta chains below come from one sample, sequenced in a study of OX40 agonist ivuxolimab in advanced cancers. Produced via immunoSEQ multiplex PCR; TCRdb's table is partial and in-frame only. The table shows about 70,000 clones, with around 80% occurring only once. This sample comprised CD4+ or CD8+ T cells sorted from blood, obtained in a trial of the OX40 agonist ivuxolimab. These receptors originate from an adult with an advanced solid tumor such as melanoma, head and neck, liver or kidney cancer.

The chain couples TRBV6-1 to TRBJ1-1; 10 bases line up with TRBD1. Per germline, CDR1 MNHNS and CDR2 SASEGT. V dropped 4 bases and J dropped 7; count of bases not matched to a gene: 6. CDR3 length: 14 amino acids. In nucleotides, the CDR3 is TGTGCCAGCAGTGTGACAGGGGGCTATGGTGAAGCTTTCTTT. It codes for CASSVTGGYGEAFF.

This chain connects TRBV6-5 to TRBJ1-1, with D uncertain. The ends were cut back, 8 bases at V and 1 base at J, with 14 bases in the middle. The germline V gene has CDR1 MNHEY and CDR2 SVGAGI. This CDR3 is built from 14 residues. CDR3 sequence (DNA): TGTGCCAGCGTTAGGTCGGTGGCGAACACTGAAGCTTTCTTT. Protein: CASVRSVANTEAFF.

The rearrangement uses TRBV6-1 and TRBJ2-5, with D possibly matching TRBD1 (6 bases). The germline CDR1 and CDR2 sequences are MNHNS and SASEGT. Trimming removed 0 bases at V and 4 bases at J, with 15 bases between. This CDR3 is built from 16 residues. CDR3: CASSEAWKKDRETQYF. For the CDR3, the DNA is TGTGCCAGCAGTGAAGCTTGGAAGAAGGACAGAGAGACCCAGTACTTC.

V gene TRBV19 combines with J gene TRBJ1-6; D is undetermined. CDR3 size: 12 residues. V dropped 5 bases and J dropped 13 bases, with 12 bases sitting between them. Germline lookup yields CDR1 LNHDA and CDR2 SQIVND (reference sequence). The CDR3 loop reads CASSPNLGPLHF. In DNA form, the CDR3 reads TGTGCCAGTAGTCCGAACCTGGGCCCCCTCCACTTT.

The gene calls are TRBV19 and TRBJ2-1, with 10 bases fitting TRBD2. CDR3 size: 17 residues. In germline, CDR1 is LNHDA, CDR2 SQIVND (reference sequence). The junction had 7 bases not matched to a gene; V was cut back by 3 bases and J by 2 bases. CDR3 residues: CASSMQPTSGPYNEQFF. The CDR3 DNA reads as TGTGCCAGTAGTATGCAACCGACTAGCGGGCCCTACAATGAGCAGTTCTTC.

CDR3 in amino acids: CASSFVKGSNSFYEQYF. DNA for the CDR3: TGTGCCAGCAGCTTTGTAAAGGGTTCCAACTCCTTTTACGAGCAGTACTTC. The chain links TRBV7-8 to TRBJ2-7; no reliable D call. This CDR3 is built from 17 residues. Germline-derived CDR1 and CDR2 are SGHVS and FQNEAQ. V was trimmed by 3 bases and J by 4 bases, leaving 22 bases between them.

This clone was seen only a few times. CDR3: CAISESAVWENTGELFF. The CDR3 DNA is TGTGCCATCAGTGAGTCCGCGGTGTGGGAGAACACCGGGGAGCTGTTTTTT. The chain carries TRBV10-3 and TRBJ2-2; D remains ambiguous. CDR1 and CDR2 from the germline V gene are ENHRY and SYGVKD. Between the trimmed V and J ends, which lost 0 bases and 1 base, there was a span of 12 bases. This CDR3 is built from 17 residues.

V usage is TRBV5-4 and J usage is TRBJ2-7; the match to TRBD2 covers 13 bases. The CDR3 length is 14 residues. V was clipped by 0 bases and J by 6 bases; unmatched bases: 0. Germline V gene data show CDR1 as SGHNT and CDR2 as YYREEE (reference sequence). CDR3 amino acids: CASSLGLAGGEQYF. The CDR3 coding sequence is TGTGCCAGCAGCTTGGGACTAGCGGGGGGCGAGCAGTACTTC.

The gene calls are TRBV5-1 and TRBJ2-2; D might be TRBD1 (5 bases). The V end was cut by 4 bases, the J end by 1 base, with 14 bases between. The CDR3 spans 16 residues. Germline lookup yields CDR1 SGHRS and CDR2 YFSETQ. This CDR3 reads CASSLNAGLNTGELFF. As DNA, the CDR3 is TGCGCCAGCAGCCTAAATGCAGGGCTGAACACCGGGGAGCTGTTTTTT.

The CDR3 DNA sequence: TGTGCCAGCTCACGGGACGCCTCCTACAATGAGCAGTTCTTC. This encodes CASSRDASYNEQFF. This chain uses TRBV18 with TRBJ2-1, with D possibly being TRBD1 or TRBD2 (5 bases each). This CDR3 comprises 14 residues. Germline assignment: CDR1 KGHSH and CDR2 LQKENI. V was trimmed by 4 bases and J by 0 bases, leaving 7 bases between them. Full variable domain (remainder filled in from reference TRBV18 and TRBJ2-1): NAGVMQNPRHLVRRRGQEARLRCSPMKGHSHVYWYRQLPEEGLKFMVYLQKENIIDESGMPKERFSAEFPKEGPSILRIQQVVRGDSAAYFCASSRDASYNEQFFGPGTRLTVL.

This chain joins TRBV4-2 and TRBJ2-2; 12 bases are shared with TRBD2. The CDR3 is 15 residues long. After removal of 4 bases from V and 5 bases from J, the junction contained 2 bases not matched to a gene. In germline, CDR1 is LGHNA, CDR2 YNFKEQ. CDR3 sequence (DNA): TGTGCCAGCAGCCCTAGCGGGGGGGCGACCGGGGAGCTGTTTTTT. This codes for CASSPSGGATGELFF.

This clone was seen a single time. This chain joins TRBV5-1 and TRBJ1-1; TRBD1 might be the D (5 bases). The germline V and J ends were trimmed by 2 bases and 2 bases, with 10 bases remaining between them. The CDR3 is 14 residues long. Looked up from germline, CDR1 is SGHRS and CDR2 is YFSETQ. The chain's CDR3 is CASSFRQHNTEAFF. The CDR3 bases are TGCGCCAGCAGCTTCCGACAGCACAACACTGAAGCTTTCTTT.

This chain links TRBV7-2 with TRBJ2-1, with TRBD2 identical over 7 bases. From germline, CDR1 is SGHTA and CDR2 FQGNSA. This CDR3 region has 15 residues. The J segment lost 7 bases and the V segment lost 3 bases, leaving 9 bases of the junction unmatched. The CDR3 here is CASSLEWEGWNEQFF. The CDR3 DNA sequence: TGTGCCAGCAGCTTGGAGTGGGAGGGATGGAATGAGCAGTTCTTC.

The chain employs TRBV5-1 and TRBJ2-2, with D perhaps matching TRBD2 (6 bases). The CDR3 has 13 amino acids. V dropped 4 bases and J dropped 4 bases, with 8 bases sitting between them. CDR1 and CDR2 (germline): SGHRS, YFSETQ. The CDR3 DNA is TGCGCCAGCAGCATGACTAGCACCGGGGAGCTGTTTTTT. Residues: CASSMTSTGELFF.

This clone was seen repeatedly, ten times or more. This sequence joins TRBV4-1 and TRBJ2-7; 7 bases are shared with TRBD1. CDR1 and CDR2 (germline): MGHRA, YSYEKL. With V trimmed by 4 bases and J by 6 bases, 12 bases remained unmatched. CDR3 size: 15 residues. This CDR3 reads CASSPFDRVAAEQYF. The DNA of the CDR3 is TGCGCCAGCAGCCCATTTGACAGGGTCGCGGCCGAGCAGTACTTC.

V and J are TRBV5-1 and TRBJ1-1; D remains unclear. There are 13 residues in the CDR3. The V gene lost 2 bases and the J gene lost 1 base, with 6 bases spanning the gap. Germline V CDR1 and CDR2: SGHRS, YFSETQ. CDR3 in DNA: TGCGCCAGCAGCTTCACGCAGAACACTGAAGCTTTCTTT. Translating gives CASSFTQNTEAFF.

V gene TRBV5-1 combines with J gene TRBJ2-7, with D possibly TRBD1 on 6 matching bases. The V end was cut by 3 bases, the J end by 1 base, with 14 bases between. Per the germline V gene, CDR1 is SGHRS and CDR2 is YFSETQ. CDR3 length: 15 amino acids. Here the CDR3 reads CASSSQGALSYEQYF. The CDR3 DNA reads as TGCGCCAGCAGCTCACAGGGAGCCTTATCCTACGAGCAGTACTTC. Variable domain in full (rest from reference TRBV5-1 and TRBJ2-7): KAGVTQTPRYLIKTRGQQVTLSCSPISGHRSVSWYQQTPGQGLQFLFEYFSETQRNKGNFPGRFSGRQFSNSRSEMNVSTLELGDSALYLCASSSQGALSYEQYFGPGTRLTVT.

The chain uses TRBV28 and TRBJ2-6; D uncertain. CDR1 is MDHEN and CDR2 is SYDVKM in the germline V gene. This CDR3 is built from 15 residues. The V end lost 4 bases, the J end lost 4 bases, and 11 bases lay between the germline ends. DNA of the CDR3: TGTGCCAGCAGTTCGTCTCTGGAAGGGGCCAACGTCCTGACTTTC. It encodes CASSSSLEGANVLTF.

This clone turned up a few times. This CDR3 reads CASSISGGAEADTQYF. CDR3 nucleotides: TGTGCCAGTAGTATATCCGGGGGGGCCGAGGCAGATACGCAGTATTTT. This sequence joins TRBV19 and TRBJ2-3; 8 bases fit TRBD2. From germline, CDR1 is LNHDA and CDR2 SQIVND (reference sequence). This CDR3 spans 16 amino acids. Trimming took 2 bases from V and 4 from J; bases not matched to a gene: 8.

This CDR3 is CASSSDGLNTEAFF. As DNA, the CDR3 is TGTGCCAGCTCATCGGACGGCTTGAACACTGAAGCTTTCTTT. The chain recombines TRBV18 with TRBJ1-1, with D unclear. Germline CDR1 KGHSH, CDR2 LQKENI. Between the trimmed V and J ends, which lost 5 bases and 0 bases, there was a span of 10 bases. The CDR3 sequence is 14 residues long.

The CDR3 nucleotides read TGTGCCAGCAGTTTCCTAGGGTCGGATGAAAAACTGTTTTTT. Translation gives CASSFLGSDEKLFF. This chain connects TRBV28 to TRBJ1-4; D remains ambiguous. Between the trimmed V and J ends, which lost 3 bases and 6 bases, there was a span of 11 bases. CDR3 length equals 14 residues. Looked up from germline, CDR1 is MDHEN and CDR2 is SYDVKM.

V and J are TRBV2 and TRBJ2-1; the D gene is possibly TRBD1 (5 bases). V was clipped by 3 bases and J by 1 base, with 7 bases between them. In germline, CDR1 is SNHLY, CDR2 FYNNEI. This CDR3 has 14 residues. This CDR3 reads CASSEQGSYNEQFF. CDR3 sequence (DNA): TGTGCCAGCAGTGAGCAGGGTTCCTACAATGAGCAGTTCTTC.

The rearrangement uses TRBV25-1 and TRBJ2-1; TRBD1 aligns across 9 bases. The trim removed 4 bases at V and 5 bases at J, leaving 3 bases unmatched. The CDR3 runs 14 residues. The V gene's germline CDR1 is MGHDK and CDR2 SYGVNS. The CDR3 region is CASSVGTGNNEQFF. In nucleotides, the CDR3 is TGTGCCAGCAGTGTAGGGACAGGGAACAATGAGCAGTTCTTC.

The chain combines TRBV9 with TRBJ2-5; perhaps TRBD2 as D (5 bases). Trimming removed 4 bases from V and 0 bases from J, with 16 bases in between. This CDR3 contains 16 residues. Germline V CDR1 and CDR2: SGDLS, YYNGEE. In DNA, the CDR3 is TGTGCCAGCAGCCCGTTCGAGGGCTCCTACCAAGAGACCCAGTACTTC. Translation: CASSPFEGSYQETQYF.

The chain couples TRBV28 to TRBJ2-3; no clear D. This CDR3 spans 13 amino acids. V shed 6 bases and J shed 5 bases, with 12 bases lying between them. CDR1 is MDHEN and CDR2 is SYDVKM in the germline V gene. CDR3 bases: TGTGCCAGCAGCCCCTTCGGTCAAGATACGCAGTATTTT. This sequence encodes CASSPFGQDTQYF. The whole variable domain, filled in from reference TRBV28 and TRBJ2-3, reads DVKVTQSSRYLVKRTGEKVFLECVQDMDHENMFWYRQDPGLGLRLIYFSYDVKMKEKGDIPEGYSVSREKKERFSLILESASTNQTSMYLCASSPFGQDTQYFGPGTRLTVL.

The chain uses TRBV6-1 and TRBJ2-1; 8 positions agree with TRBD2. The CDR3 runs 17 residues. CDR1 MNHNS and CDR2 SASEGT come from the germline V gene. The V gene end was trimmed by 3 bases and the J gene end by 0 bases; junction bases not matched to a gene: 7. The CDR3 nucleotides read TGTGCCAGCAGTGACCTAGCGGGCGGTAGCTCCTACAATGAGCAGTTCTTC. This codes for CASSDLAGGSSYNEQFF.

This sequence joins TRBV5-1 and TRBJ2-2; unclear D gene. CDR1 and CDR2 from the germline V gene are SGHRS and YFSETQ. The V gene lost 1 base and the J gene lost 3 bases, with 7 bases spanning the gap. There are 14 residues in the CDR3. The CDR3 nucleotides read TGCGCCAGCAGCTTGCGGCTTTACACCGGGGAGCTGTTTTTT. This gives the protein CASSLRLYTGELFF. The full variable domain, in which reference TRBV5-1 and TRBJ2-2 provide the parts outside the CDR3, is KAGVTQTPRYLIKTRGQQVTLSCSPISGHRSVSWYQQTPGQGLQFLFEYFSETQRNKGNFPGRFSGRQFSNSRSEMNVSTLELGDSALYLCASSLRLYTGELFFGEGSRLTVL.

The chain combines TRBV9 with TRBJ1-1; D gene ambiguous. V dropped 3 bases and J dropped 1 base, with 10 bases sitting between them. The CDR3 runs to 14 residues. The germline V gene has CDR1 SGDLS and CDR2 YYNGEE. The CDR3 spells CASSAHVGNTEAFF. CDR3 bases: TGTGCCAGCAGCGCCCACGTGGGGAACACTGAAGCTTTCTTT.

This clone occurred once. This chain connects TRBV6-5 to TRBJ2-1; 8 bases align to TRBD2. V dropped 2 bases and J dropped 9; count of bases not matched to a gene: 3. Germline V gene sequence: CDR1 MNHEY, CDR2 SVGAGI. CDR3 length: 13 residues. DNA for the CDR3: TGTGCCAGCAGTTACACGACTAGCGCTGAGCAGTTCTTC. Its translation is CASSYTTSAEQFF.

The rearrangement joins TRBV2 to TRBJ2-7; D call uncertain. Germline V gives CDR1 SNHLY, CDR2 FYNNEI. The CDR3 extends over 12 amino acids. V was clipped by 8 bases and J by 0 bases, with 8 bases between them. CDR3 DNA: TGTGCCAGCGGGTCGAGCTCCTACGAGCAGTACTTC. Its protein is CASGSSSYEQYF.